Below, 13 T cell receptor beta chains from the same sample are listed, as sequenced in a study of T cell responses to AZD1222 COVID-19 vaccine. TCRdb's copy holds only in-frame clones and misses some; the assay was immunoSEQ multiplex PCR. The sample records approximately 71,000 clones, about 88% being singletons. The source material was peripheral blood, sampled on day 0 of AZD1222 vaccination. All receptors come from an adult in good health.

This chain joins TRBV12-5 and TRBJ2-2; maybe TRBD2 (6 bases). The CDR3 is 17 amino acids. The germline gives CDR1 LGHNT, CDR2 FRNRAP. V was cut by 0 bases and J by 0 bases, with 11 bases left in between. The CDR3 region has the DNA TGTGCTAGTGGTTTGGTAATAGCGGCTACGAACACCGGGGAGCTGTTTTTT. Translating gives CASGLVIAATNTGELFF.

The V and J genes are TRBV6-1 and TRBJ2-7; TRBD2 matches at 12 bases. This CDR3 comprises 16 residues. The germline V gene encodes CDR1 MNHNS and CDR2 SASEGT. J gave up 6 bases and V 3 bases, and 9 bases lay outside the gene matches. Here the CDR3 DNA reads TGTGCCAGCAGTGAGAATCTAGCGGGAGGGCCCTCCGAGCAGTACTTC. Protein sequence: CASSENLAGGPSEQYF.

The genes are TRBV5-1 and TRBJ2-1; TRBD2 aligns across 14 bases. The CDR3 covers 17 residues. CDR1 SGHRS and CDR2 YFSETQ come from the germline V gene. The trim removed 3 bases at V and 4 bases at J, leaving 6 bases unmatched. CDR3 region: CASSSGLAGAQYNEQFF. In nucleotides, the CDR3 is TGCGCCAGCAGCTCGGGACTAGCGGGAGCGCAGTACAATGAGCAGTTCTTC.

The gene calls are TRBV6-5 and TRBJ1-1, with a possible D match to TRBD1 (5 bases). Trimming removed 0 bases at V and 6 bases at J, with 17 bases between. In germline, CDR1 is MNHEY, CDR2 SVGAGI. CDR3 length: 16 amino acids. The CDR3 here is CASSYSPYRRAAEAFF. CDR3 sequence (DNA): TGTGCCAGCAGTTACTCGCCTTACAGGAGAGCCGCTGAAGCTTTCTTT.

The chain couples TRBV11-3 to TRBJ2-1; perhaps TRBD1 as D (5 bases). This CDR3 is 14 amino acids long. Deletions cut 1 base from V and 6 bases from J, with 10 bases between. CDR1 SGHNT and CDR2 YENEEA come from the germline V gene. This CDR3 is CASSLGQPTNEQFF. In DNA form, the CDR3 reads TGTGCCAGCAGCTTAGGACAGCCCACCAATGAGCAGTTCTTC.

This rearrangement joins TRBV6-5 to TRBJ1-1; 7 positions match TRBD1. Germline loops: CDR1 MNHEY, CDR2 SVGAGI. CDR3 length equals 12 residues. V was clipped by 7 bases and J by 8 bases; unmatched bases: 7. The CDR3 here is CASKLPRGEAFF. CDR3 nucleotides: TGTGCCAGCAAACTCCCCAGGGGGGAAGCTTTCTTT.

The rearrangement links TRBV6-5 to TRBJ1-1, with a weak D call TRBD1 (5 bases). CDR3 length: 15 amino acids. Trimming shortened V by 2 bases and J by 0 bases, and 10 bases separated the two germline ends. The germline gives CDR1 MNHEY, CDR2 SVGAGI. The CDR3 DNA follows: TGTGCCAGCAGTTACGGTGGGGGTGTGAACACTGAAGCTTTCTTT. This sequence encodes CASSYGGGVNTEAFF.

This chain connects TRBV14 to TRBJ1-2; maybe TRBD1 (5 bases). CDR1 is SGHDN, CDR2 FVKESK, per germline. The CDR3 length is 14 residues. V shed 7 bases and J shed 7 bases, with 19 bases lying between them. CDR3 residues: CASTLRGVGCGYTF. CDR3 DNA sequence: TGTGCCAGCACCCTCCGGGGGGTCGGATGTGGCTACACCTTC.

The V call is TRBV29-1, the J call TRBJ2-2; D remains ambiguous. Germline CDR1 SQVTM, CDR2 ANQGSEA. The CDR3 consists of 13 residues. V was pared by 1 base and J by 6 bases, with 9 bases between. The CDR3, as DNA: TGCAGCGTTGAAGCTAGGGTCCCCGGGGAGCTGTTTTTT. Protein sequence: CSVEARVPGELFF.

Remarks on this clone: The junction differs from germline at one of its ends, possibly a read error. The rearrangement uses TRBV25-1 and TRBJ2-1; 10 nucleotides agree with TRBD1. CDR3 length: 18 amino acids. The germline gives CDR1 MGHDK, CDR2 SYGVNS. Here the CDR3 reads CAGSILGQGGLSYNEQFF. The DNA for the CDR3 is TGTGCCGGCAGTATCCTTGGACAGGGGGGACTTTCCTACAATGAGCAGTTCTTC.

This chain links TRBV7-9 with TRBJ2-1, with D perhaps matching TRBD1 (5 bases). The germline gives CDR1 SEHNR, CDR2 FQNEAQ (reference sequence). Trimming took off 2 bases at V and 7 bases at J, with 12 bases between the two ends. The CDR3 loop spans 14 amino acids. CDR3 residues: CASSLTNRINEQFF. In DNA, the CDR3 is TGTGCCAGCAGCTTAACGAACAGGATTAATGAGCAGTTCTTC.

This chain links TRBV7-9 with TRBJ2-1; TRBD2 matches at 8 bases. The CDR3 is 16 residues long. Trimming took 6 bases from V and 0 from J; bases not matched to a gene: 7. Germline V gene sequence: CDR1 SEHNR, CDR2 FQNEAQ (reference sequence). The DNA of the CDR3 is TGTGCCAGCAGGAAACTAGCGGAACACTCCTACAATGAGCAGTTCTTC. Amino acids: CASRKLAEHSYNEQFF.

The J gene is TRBJ2-7, the V gene TRBV27; 11 positions match TRBD2. The V gene end was trimmed by 5 bases and the J gene end by 6 bases; junction bases not matched to a gene: 6. Germline CDR1 is MNHEY and CDR2 is SMNVEV (reference sequence). This CDR3 spans 14 amino acids. The CDR3 DNA sequence: TGTGCCAGCAGTCTAGCGGGAGGTGTATCCGAGCAGTACTTC. Residues: CASSLAGGVSEQYF.